One and the same sample provided the 8 T cell receptor beta chains below, sequenced in a study of blood T cell repertoires in COVID-19. Libraries were prepared by immunoSEQ multiplex PCR; TCRdb keeps only in-frame clonotypes and omits some of them. The table has roughly 99,000 clones, 81% seen once; the top ten hold over 8.5%. Sequencing input: peripheral blood. These receptors all come from a woman of 80 years or more with acute or convalescent COVID-19.

The chain links TRBV3-1 (or the pseudogene TRBV3-2) to TRBJ1-1; D remains ambiguous. The V end lost 4 bases, the J end lost 3 bases, and 9 bases lay between the germline ends. The CDR3 consists of 13 residues. Germline values: CDR1 LGHDT, CDR2 YNNKEL (reference sequence). CDR3 nucleotides: TGTGCCAGCAGCCTTCGGGTGTACACTGAAGCTTTCTTT. Protein sequence: CASSLRVYTEAFF.

The V gene is TRBV28, the J gene TRBJ1-4, with 8 nucleotides matching TRBD1. Trimming took 5 bases from V and 8 from J; bases not matched to a gene: 10. This CDR3 is built from 15 residues. Germline V lookup: CDR1 MDHEN, CDR2 SYDVKM. CDR3 in amino acids: CASSTRQGPDEKLFF. In DNA, the CDR3 is TGTGCCAGCAGTACCCGACAGGGGCCGGACGAAAAACTGTTTTTT.

The chain joins TRBV28 to TRBJ1-1; weak D call: TRBD1 (5 bases). The CDR3 sequence is 15 residues long. The V end lost 2 bases, the J end lost 3 bases, and 13 bases lay between the germline ends. CDR1 is MDHEN, CDR2 SYDVKM, per germline. CDR3 in DNA: TGTGCCAGCAGTTTAATGGGGGGGAGATACACTGAAGCTTTCTTT. It codes for CASSLMGGRYTEAFF. Combining the CDR3 with reference TRBV28 and TRBJ1-1 gives the whole variable domain DVKVTQSSRYLVKRTGEKVFLECVQDMDHENMFWYRQDPGLGLRLIYFSYDVKMKEKGDIPEGYSVSREKKERFSLILESASTNQTSMYLCASSLMGGRYTEAFFGQGTRLTVV.

V usage is TRBV7-2 and J usage is TRBJ1-6; TRBD1 agrees at 7 bases. Germline V gene data show CDR1 as SGHTA and CDR2 as FQGNSA. This CDR3 is 15 amino acids long. V lost 4 bases, J lost 5 bases, and 5 bases stayed unmatched. CDR3 bases: TGTGCCAGCAGCTATCTGGGACAGAATAATTCACCCCTCCACTTT. It yields the protein CASSYLGQNNSPLHF.

This clone was seen once. Other DNA sequences in this sample translate to the same CDR3. V is TRBV29-1 and J is TRBJ2-7, with D tentatively TRBD2 (5 bases). The V and J ends lost 4 bases and 3 bases respectively, with 10 bases between them. The CDR3 length is 12 residues. Germline CDR1 reads SQVTM; CDR2 reads ANQGSEA. CDR3 bases: TGCAGCGTTGGAGACCGGGGCTACGAGCAGTACTTC. The encoded protein is CSVGDRGYEQYF.

J is TRBJ1-2 and V is TRBV5-5, with 8 bases fitting TRBD1. The CDR3 contains 13 residues. Germline values: CDR1 SGHKS, CDR2 YYEKEE (reference sequence). The V segment lost 4 bases and the J segment 7 bases; nucleotides outside the gene matches: 6. The CDR3 sequence is CASSPWTGSGYTF. CDR3 DNA: TGTGCCAGCAGCCCCTGGACAGGGAGTGGCTACACCTTC.

The chain joins TRBV18 to TRBJ2-5, with TRBD2 matching 8 bases. Germline CDR1 KGHSH, CDR2 LQKENI. CDR3 length: 13 amino acids. V gave up 4 bases and J gave up 5 bases; unmatched junction bases: 3. This CDR3 reads CASSRLATETQYF. The CDR3 DNA reads TGTGCCAGCTCACGACTAGCGACGGAGACCCAGTACTTC.

In DNA, the CDR3 is TGTGCCAGCAGGGAGGGGACGGGCACAGATACGCAGTATTTT. Translating gives CASREGTGTDTQYF. This rearrangement joins TRBV6-5 to TRBJ2-3; possible D gene TRBD2, 6 bases. Germline-derived CDR1 and CDR2 are MNHEY and SVGAGI. There are 14 residues in the CDR3. The V end was cut by 6 bases, the J end by 1 base, with 11 bases between.